The clone carrying this TCR beta chain occurred a few times. The antigen remains unidentified. The data originate from a study of T cells after yellow fever vaccination. TCR cDNA was made by 5'RACE template switching, adding a universal primer site and UMIs. One entry per CDR3 protein results from TCRdb running MiXCR on the 5' RACE reads. The data show just over 250,000 distinct CDR3 sequences, approximately 5.2% seen once. Findings and limits, study-wide: Contamination by abundant bulk-population clonotypes could be present in FACS-sorted repertoires.

Trimming pared 5 bases from V and 5 bases from J, leaving 15 bases between. CDR1 and CDR2 from the germline V gene are LNHDA and SQIVND (reference sequence). The CDR3 runs to 14 residues. The genes are TRBV19 and TRBJ1-1; D uncertain. Material: CD4+ T cells sorted from PBMCs, obtained on the day of the yellow fever booster vaccination. The source is a man aged 18-30 years who received the YFV17D yellow fever vaccine. CDR3 loop: CASSGRRRGTEAFF. CDR3 nucleotide sequence: TGTGCCAGTAGTGGCAGGAGGCGCGGGACTGAAGCTTTCTTT.